This passage covers 9 T cell receptor beta chains from one sample sequenced in a study of blood T cell repertoires in COVID-19. Only in-frame clones appear in the TCRdb table, and some are missing; sequencing was by immunoSEQ multiplex PCR. This table holds approximately 74,000 clones, 65% to 85% found once. The sample comprised peripheral blood. All receptors derive from a man aged 55-75 years with acute or convalescent COVID-19.

This clone occurred once. This rearrangement joins TRBV6-2 or TRBV6-3 to TRBJ2-7; D might be TRBD2 (5 bases). The CDR3 sequence is 16 residues long. V lost 0 bases, J lost 5 bases, and 17 bases lay in between. Germline CDR1 MNHEY, CDR2 SVGEGT. CDR3 in amino acids: CASSYSNPSRSHEQYF. CDR3 sequence (DNA): TGTGCCAGCAGTTACTCAAACCCTAGCAGGTCCCACGAGCAGTACTTC.

This chain uses TRBV3-1 (or the pseudogene TRBV3-2) with TRBJ2-3, with 9 positions matching TRBD1. The V segment lost 5 bases and the J segment 4 bases; nucleotides outside the gene matches: 4. CDR1 and CDR2 (germline): LGHDT, YNNKEL (reference sequence). CDR3 length equals 14 residues. The CDR3, as DNA: TGTGCCAGCAGCGTGGGACAGGGAGCAGATACGCAGTATTTT. Residues: CASSVGQGADTQYF.

The V call is TRBV6-1, the J call TRBJ2-2; the D is unclear. V lost 1 base to trimming and J lost 4 bases, with 4 bases between them. The germline CDR1 and CDR2 sequences are MNHNS and SASEGT. The CDR3 has 13 residues. The CDR3 loop is CASSEVGTGELFF. CDR3 nucleotide sequence: TGTGCCAGCAGTGAAGTCGGCACCGGGGAGCTGTTTTTT.

This sequence joins TRBV7-3 and TRBJ2-3; 11 bases match TRBD1. This CDR3 spans 15 amino acids. Germline lookup yields CDR1 SGHTA and CDR2 FQGTGA. Trimming took 4 bases from V and 5 from J; bases not matched to a gene: 5. CDR3 amino acids: CASSSGQGVLDTQYF. The CDR3 coding sequence is TGTGCCAGCAGCTCGGGACAGGGGGTACTAGATACGCAGTATTTT.

The J gene is TRBJ1-2, the V gene TRBV30, with TRBD1 matching 9 bases. Germline assignment: CDR1 GTSNPN and CDR2 SVGIG (reference sequence). The CDR3 is 13 amino acids. J was trimmed by 9 bases and V by 2 bases; bases with no gene match: 7. The CDR3: CAWSRQGGFSYTF. CDR3 DNA sequence: TGTGCCTGGAGTCGACAGGGGGGGTTTAGCTACACCTTC.

The chain combines TRBV4-2 with TRBJ1-3; D is uncertain. This CDR3 is 16 amino acids long. V was shortened by 1 base and J by 3 bases, with 13 bases between the two germline ends. Germline CDR1 is LGHNA and CDR2 is YNFKEQ. The CDR3 spells CASSQVLQEDGNTIYF. The CDR3, as DNA: TGTGCCAGCAGCCAAGTGTTGCAGGAGGATGGAAACACCATATATTTT.

The chain joins TRBV7-3 to TRBJ2-6; 8 positions agree with TRBD1. The V and J ends lost 3 bases and 2 bases, in that order; junction bases with no gene match: 0. Germline V gene sequence: CDR1 SGHTA, CDR2 FQGTGA. This CDR3 contains 15 residues. The CDR3 region is CASSLGQAGANVLTF. CDR3 in DNA: TGTGCCAGCAGCTTGGGACAGGCTGGGGCCAACGTCCTGACTTTC.

V and J are TRBV19 and TRBJ2-3; 9 bases are a match to TRBD2. CDR3 length equals 14 residues. With V trimmed by 8 bases and J by 2 bases, 5 bases remained unmatched. Germline V gene data show CDR1 as LNHDA and CDR2 as SQIVND (reference sequence). CDR3 DNA: TGTGCCAGTGGAGCGGGGGGTTTCACAGATACGCAGTATTTT. As protein: CASGAGGFTDTQYF.

This chain uses TRBV4-1 with TRBJ2-5, with TRBD2 matching over 11 bases. Germline values: CDR1 MGHRA, CDR2 YSYEKL. The J segment lost 5 bases and the V segment lost 3 bases, leaving 5 bases of the junction unmatched. The CDR3 runs 15 residues. CDR3 DNA: TGCGCCAGCAGCCATAGCGGGGGGGGCCAGGAGACCCAGTACTTC. Translation gives CASSHSGGGQETQYF.